These 15 T cell receptor beta chains were all obtained from the same sample, sequenced in a study of PD-L1 blockade in urothelial cancer (dated by TCRdb to about 2017). Explained via the paper, the time point label denotes: peripheral blood 6 weeks after treatment start. Receptor amplification or capture employed the immunoSEQ multiplex PCR assay. In its TCRdb copy, this immuneACCESS table keeps in-frame sequences only and misses some clones. Where compared with another copy, unresolved V genes explain less than half of these, and the others have no known cause. For this sample the table gives some 120,000 clones, of which about 83% were detected only once. Together, the top ten hold roughly 2.3% of the sample. This specimen consisted of PBMCs, obtained around atezolizumab (anti-PD-L1) treatment. These receptors all come from a man between 45 and 60 years old with urothelial cancer.

This clone was seen just once. This chain connects TRBV7-9 to TRBJ2-7; TRBD2 aligns across 8 bases. This CDR3 has 14 residues. Germline V lookup: CDR1 SEHNR, CDR2 FQNEAQ (reference sequence). V lost 5 bases and J lost 3; bases outside the gene matches: 6. The CDR3 region is CASSPPGGHYEQYF. DNA of the CDR3: TGTGCCAGCAGCCCCCCGGGAGGGCACTACGAGCAGTACTTC.

The chain uses TRBV10-3 and TRBJ2-3, with 14 bases that match TRBD2. The length of the CDR3 is 14 residues. The J segment lost 5 bases and the V segment lost 10 bases, leaving 5 bases of the junction unmatched. Germline lookup yields CDR1 ENHRY and CDR2 SYGVKD. The CDR3 bases are TGTGCCACTGGACTAGCGGGAGGTCTAGATACGCAGTATTTT. Translated, it gives CATGLAGGLDTQYF.

The chain joins TRBV11-2 to TRBJ2-5; D is perhaps TRBD2 (6 bases). Trimming took 8 bases from V and 5 from J, leaving 15 bases between them. This CDR3 is 13 amino acids long. The germline gives CDR1 SGHAT, CDR2 FQNNGV. The CDR3 loop reads CASELRERETQYF. The CDR3 DNA reads TGTGCCAGCGAGCTTCGGGAGCGGGAGACCCAGTACTTC.

CDR3 nucleotide sequence: TGTGCCATCAGCCCTACAGGGAAAAACATTCAGTACTTC. It encodes CAISPTGKNIQYF. The chain carries TRBV10-3 and TRBJ2-4, with D tentatively TRBD1 (6 bases). This CDR3 region has 13 residues. V dropped 6 bases and J dropped 4 bases, with 10 bases sitting between them. Germline loops: CDR1 ENHRY, CDR2 SYGVKD.

The V call is TRBV9, the J call TRBJ2-3; 14 bases match TRBD2. The V gene end was trimmed by 2 bases and the J gene end by 4 bases; junction bases not matched to a gene: 3. This CDR3 has 16 residues. Germline V gene sequence: CDR1 SGDLS, CDR2 YYNGEE. CDR3 protein: CASSVGTSGSADTQYF. CDR3 nucleotide sequence: TGTGCCAGCAGCGTCGGGACTAGCGGGAGTGCAGATACGCAGTATTTT.

The rearrangement joins TRBV7-3 to TRBJ2-3; D is perhaps TRBD2 (5 bases). Per the germline V gene, CDR1 is SGHTA and CDR2 is FQGTGA. V lost 5 bases to trimming and J lost 4 bases, with 19 bases between them. CDR3 size: 16 residues. DNA of the CDR3: TGTGCCAGCAGCCCCATGGTCGGGAAGGGTCCAGATACGCAGTATTTT. Amino acids: CASSPMVGKGPDTQYF.

V usage is TRBV7-9 and J usage is TRBJ2-7; D possibly corresponds to TRBD2 (7 bases). V dropped 3 bases and J dropped 3 bases, with 12 bases sitting between them. CDR1 is SEHNR, CDR2 FQNEAQ, per germline (reference sequence). This CDR3 has 14 residues. Here the CDR3 reads CASSFGGLSYEQYF. In DNA form, the CDR3 reads TGTGCCAGCAGCTTCGGGGGGCTTAGCTACGAGCAGTACTTC.

The rearrangement links TRBV5-1 to TRBJ2-3; 7 bases are a match to TRBD2. The CDR3 consists of 16 residues. J lost 2 bases, V lost 4 bases, and 10 bases had no gene match. Germline V lookup: CDR1 SGHRS, CDR2 YFSETQ. CDR3 in DNA: TGCGCCAGCAGCAGAACTAGCGCGCTAAACACAGATACGCAGTATTTT. This codes for CASSRTSALNTDTQYF.

The chain has TRBV7-6 and TRBJ2-1; TRBD2 aligns across 8 bases. The V gene's germline CDR1 is SGHVS and CDR2 FNYEAQ. The CDR3 is made up of 17 amino acids. V lost 4 bases and J lost 1; bases outside the gene matches: 9. CDR3 sequence reads: CASSYELADWSYNEQFF. The CDR3 bases are TGTGCCAGCAGCTACGAACTAGCGGATTGGTCCTACAATGAGCAGTTCTTC.

This chain links TRBV7-9 with TRBJ1-1, with D unresolved. Trimming cost V 1 base and J 1 base, with 7 bases left between them. Looked up from germline, CDR1 is SEHNR and CDR2 is FQNEAQ (reference sequence). The CDR3 loop spans 14 amino acids. The DNA for the CDR3 is TGTGCCAGCAGCTTAGGTACTCAGAACACTGAAGCTTTCTTT. Amino acids: CASSLGTQNTEAFF. The complete variable domain, with remaining parts taken from reference TRBV7-9 and TRBJ1-1, reads DTGVSQNPRHKITKRGQNVTFRCDPISEHNRLYWYRQTLGQGPEFLTYFQNEAQLEKSRLLSDRFSAERPKGSFSTLEIQRTEQGDSAMYLCASSLGTQNTEAFFGQGTRLTVV.

The V call is TRBV16, the J call TRBJ1-1; no clear D gene. The CDR3 length is 14 residues. From germline, CDR1 is KGHSY and CDR2 FQNENV. Trimming pared 5 bases from V and 0 bases from J, leaving 10 bases between. The CDR3 DNA reads TGTGCCAGCAGCACAATCGGGTTGAACACTGAAGCTTTCTTT. Amino acids: CASSTIGLNTEAFF.

This clone showed up just once. The chain uses TRBV6-1 and TRBJ2-3; 9 bases fit TRBD1. Trimming took 5 bases from V and 1 from J; bases not matched to a gene: 4. From germline, CDR1 is MNHNS and CDR2 SASEGT. The CDR3 has 15 amino acids. CDR3 in amino acids: CASSTRDRGTDTQYF. The DNA for the CDR3 is TGTGCCAGCAGTACGCGGGACAGGGGCACAGATACGCAGTATTTT.

CDR3 sequence reads: CASSLPTGGKAEAFF. The CDR3, as DNA: TGCGCCAGCAGCTTGCCGACAGGGGGAAAAGCTGAAGCTTTCTTT. This chain joins TRBV5-1 and TRBJ1-1; 9 bases fit TRBD1. The length of the CDR3 is 15 residues. The V segment lost 1 base and the J segment 6 bases; nucleotides outside the gene matches: 7. Germline V gives CDR1 SGHRS, CDR2 YFSETQ.

In nucleotides, the CDR3 is TGTGCCAGCAGCCAAGATGGATCCCGGGGGAACACTGAAGCTTTCTTT. Amino acids: CASSQDGSRGNTEAFF. The V gene is TRBV4-2, the J gene TRBJ1-1, with D unresolved. V lost 0 bases and J 1 base, leaving 12 bases between the germline ends. The CDR3 is made up of 16 amino acids. The germline V gene encodes CDR1 LGHNA and CDR2 YNFKEQ.

V usage is TRBV19 and J usage is TRBJ2-5; weak D call: TRBD1 (7 bases). CDR1 LNHDA and CDR2 SQIVND come from the germline V gene (reference sequence). The CDR3 spans 16 residues. The V end was cut by 4 bases, the J end by 5 bases, with 20 bases between. CDR3 nucleotide sequence: TGTGCCAGTAGTAGTAGGGGGCGGGATCGGCGGGAGACCCAGTACTTC. Its protein is CASSSRGRDRRETQYF.